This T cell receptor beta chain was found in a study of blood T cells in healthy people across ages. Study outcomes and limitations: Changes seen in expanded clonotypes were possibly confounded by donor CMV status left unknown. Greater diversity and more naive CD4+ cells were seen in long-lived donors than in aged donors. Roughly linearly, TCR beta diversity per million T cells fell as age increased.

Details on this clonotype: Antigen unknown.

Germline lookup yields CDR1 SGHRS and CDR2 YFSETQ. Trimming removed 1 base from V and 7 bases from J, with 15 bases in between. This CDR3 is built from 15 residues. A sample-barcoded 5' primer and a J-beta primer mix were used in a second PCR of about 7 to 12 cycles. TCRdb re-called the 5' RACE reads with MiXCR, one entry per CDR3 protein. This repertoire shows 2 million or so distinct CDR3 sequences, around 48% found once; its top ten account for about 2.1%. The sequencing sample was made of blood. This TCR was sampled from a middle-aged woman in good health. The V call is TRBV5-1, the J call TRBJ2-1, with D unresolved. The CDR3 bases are TGCGCCAGCAGCTTGTCCCGGGCCTTAAGGAATGAGCAGTTCTTC. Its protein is CASSLSRALRNEQFF. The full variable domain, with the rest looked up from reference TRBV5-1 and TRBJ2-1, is KAGVTQTPRYLIKTRGQQVTLSCSPISGHRSVSWYQQTPGQGLQFLFEYFSETQRNKGNFPGRFSGRQFSNSRSEMNVSTLELGDSALYLCASSLSRALRNEQFFGPGTRLTVL.